Below are 12 T cell receptor beta chains sequenced from a single sample in a study of blood T cell repertoires in COVID-19. TCRdb's copy holds only in-frame clones and misses some; the assay was immunoSEQ multiplex PCR. This sample has approximately 140,000 clones, with about 90% found just once. The material sequenced was peripheral blood. The origin of the receptors is a human donor in a cohort sampled during active COVID-19.

The chain couples TRBV19 to TRBJ1-1; D gene unclear. Germline V gene data show CDR1 as LNHDA and CDR2 as SQIVND (reference sequence). V was shortened by 6 bases and J by 1 base, with 15 bases between the two germline ends. The CDR3 has 15 residues. In nucleotides, the CDR3 is TGTGCCAGTAGGCCAAGCGGCAGACCGAACACTGAAGCTTTCTTT. The encoded protein is CASRPSGRPNTEAFF.

The chain couples TRBV19 to TRBJ2-1, with 9 bases lining up with TRBD1. V shed 4 bases, J shed 5 bases, and the junction held 9 bases outside the gene matches. There are 16 residues in the CDR3. Germline-derived CDR1 and CDR2 are LNHDA and SQIVND (reference sequence). DNA of the CDR3: TGTGCCAGTAGTACAGACGGGACAGGGATAGACAATGAGCAGTTCTTC. Its protein is CASSTDGTGIDNEQFF.

This rearrangement joins TRBV10-3 to TRBJ1-5, with 8 positions matching TRBD1. The CDR3 totals 15 residues. The germline V gene encodes CDR1 ENHRY and CDR2 SYGVKD. The J segment lost 3 bases and the V segment lost 4 bases, leaving 5 bases of the junction unmatched. CDR3 loop: CAISGDRIDNQPQHF. The CDR3 DNA reads as TGTGCCATCAGTGGGGACAGGATAGACAATCAGCCCCAGCATTTT.

The V call is TRBV9, the J call TRBJ2-1; D is ambiguous. Trimming took off 3 bases at V and 6 bases at J, with 16 bases between the two ends. CDR3 size: 15 residues. Germline assignment: CDR1 SGDLS and CDR2 YYNGEE. CDR3 residues: CASSARSADFNEQFF. In nucleotides, the CDR3 is TGTGCCAGCAGCGCCCGCAGTGCTGACTTCAATGAGCAGTTCTTC. Full variable domain (rest looked up from reference TRBV9 and TRBJ2-1): DSGVTQTPKHLITATGQRVTLRCSPRSGDLSVYWYQQSLDQGLQFLIQYYNGEERAKGNILERFSAQQFPDLHSELNLSSLELGDSALYFCASSARSADFNEQFFGPGTRLTVL.

In nucleotides, the CDR3 is TGTGCCAGCAGCTTAGGGACTAGCGGGAGTCCAAATGAGCAGTTCTTC. Its translation: CASSLGTSGSPNEQFF. The chain recombines TRBV11-3 with TRBJ2-1; 13 nucleotides match TRBD2. The J segment lost 7 bases and the V segment lost 1 base, leaving 4 bases of the junction unmatched. The CDR3 loop spans 16 amino acids. In germline, CDR1 is SGHNT, CDR2 YENEEA.

The chain carries TRBV29-1 and TRBJ1-1; D perhaps matches TRBD1 (6 bases). V lost 7 bases and J 3 bases, leaving 18 bases between the germline ends. Germline lookup yields CDR1 SQVTM and CDR2 ANQGSEA. The CDR3 length is 14 residues. CDR3 residues: CSAGGGRADTEAFF. Here the CDR3 DNA reads TGCAGCGCTGGGGGGGGCAGGGCGGACACTGAAGCTTTCTTT.

V is TRBV19 and J is TRBJ2-5; D might be TRBD2 (5 bases). From germline, CDR1 is LNHDA and CDR2 SQIVND (reference sequence). CDR3 length: 15 amino acids. Trimming shortened V by 3 bases and J by 0 bases, and 11 bases separated the two germline ends. The DNA of the CDR3 is TGTGCCAGTAGTATTGCTAGCAGATACCAAGAGACCCAGTACTTC. It specifies CASSIASRYQETQYF. Drawing the rest from reference TRBV19 and TRBJ2-5, the complete variable domain is DGGITQSPKYLFRKEGQNVTLSCEQNLNHDAMYWYRQDPGQGLRLIYYSQIVNDFQKGDIAEGYSVSREKKESFPLTVTSAQKNPTAFYLCASSIASRYQETQYFGPGTRLLVL.

This rearrangement joins TRBV9 to TRBJ1-6; D is uncertain. The length of the CDR3 is 15 residues. V was shortened by 2 bases and J by 6 bases, with 12 bases between the two germline ends. Germline CDR1 reads SGDLS; CDR2 reads YYNGEE. CDR3 nucleotides: TGTGCCAGCAGCGTCGCGGGGTCGCTTAATTCACCCCTCCACTTT. Its protein product is CASSVAGSLNSPLHF. Together with reference TRBV9 and TRBJ1-6, the CDR3 gives the full variable domain: DSGVTQTPKHLITATGQRVTLRCSPRSGDLSVYWYQQSLDQGLQFLIQYYNGEERAKGNILERFSAQQFPDLHSELNLSSLELGDSALYFCASSVAGSLNSPLHFGNGTRLTVT.

V gene TRBV5-4 combines with J gene TRBJ2-2; 7 bases align to TRBD1. V was pared by 4 bases and J by 1 base, with 4 bases of the junction left unmatched. The CDR3 consists of 15 residues. The germline CDR1 and CDR2 sequences are SGHNT and YYREEE (reference sequence). CDR3 amino acids: CASSIDRVNTGELFF. The CDR3 DNA is TGTGCCAGCAGCATCGACAGGGTGAACACCGGGGAGCTGTTTTTT.

J is TRBJ2-5 and V is TRBV18, with 9 nucleotides matching TRBD2. V shed 1 base and J 3 bases; nucleotides not matched to a gene: 6. The CDR3 has 16 residues. The germline gives CDR1 KGHSH, CDR2 LQKENI. The CDR3 coding sequence is TGTGCCAGCTCACCACGGATCGGCGGGGGGGAAGAGACCCAGTACTTC. This codes for CASSPRIGGGEETQYF.

The J gene is TRBJ2-3, the V gene TRBV15, with D possibly TRBD2 on 6 matching bases. CDR1 LNHNV and CDR2 YYDKDF come from the germline V gene (reference sequence). CDR3 length: 14 amino acids. Between the trimmed V and J ends, which lost 9 bases and 2 bases, there was a span of 15 bases. The CDR3 loop reads CATRDSAATDTQYF. The CDR3 DNA reads as TGTGCCACTAGGGACTCCGCCGCCACAGATACGCAGTATTTT.

This clone has a single count. The CDR3 here is CASSRTPSGGNDDEQFF. As DNA, the CDR3 is TGTGCCAGCAGCCGAACCCCTAGCGGGGGGAATGACGATGAGCAGTTCTTC. The chain employs TRBV7-3 and TRBJ2-1, with 11 bases fitting TRBD2. CDR3 length equals 17 residues. CDR1 is SGHTA, CDR2 FQGTGA, per germline. With V trimmed by 5 bases and J by 8 bases, 14 bases remained unmatched.